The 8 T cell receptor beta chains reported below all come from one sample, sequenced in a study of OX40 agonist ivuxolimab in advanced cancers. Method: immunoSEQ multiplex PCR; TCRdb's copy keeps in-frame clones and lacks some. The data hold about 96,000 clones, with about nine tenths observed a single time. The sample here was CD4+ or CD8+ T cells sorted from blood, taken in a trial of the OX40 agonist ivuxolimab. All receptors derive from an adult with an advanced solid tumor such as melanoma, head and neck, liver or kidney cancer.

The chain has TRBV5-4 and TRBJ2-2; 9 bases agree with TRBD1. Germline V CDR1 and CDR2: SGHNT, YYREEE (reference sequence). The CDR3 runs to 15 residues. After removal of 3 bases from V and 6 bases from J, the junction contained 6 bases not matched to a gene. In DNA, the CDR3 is TGTGCCAGCAGCTCCGGGACAGGGTTCGCCGGGGAGCTGTTTTTT. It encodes CASSSGTGFAGELFF.

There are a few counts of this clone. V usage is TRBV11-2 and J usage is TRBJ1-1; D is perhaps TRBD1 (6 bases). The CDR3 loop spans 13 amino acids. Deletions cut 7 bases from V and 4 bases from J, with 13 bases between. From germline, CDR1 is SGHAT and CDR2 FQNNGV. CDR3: CASTPYRATEAFF. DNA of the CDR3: TGTGCCAGCACTCCATACAGGGCCACTGAAGCTTTCTTT.

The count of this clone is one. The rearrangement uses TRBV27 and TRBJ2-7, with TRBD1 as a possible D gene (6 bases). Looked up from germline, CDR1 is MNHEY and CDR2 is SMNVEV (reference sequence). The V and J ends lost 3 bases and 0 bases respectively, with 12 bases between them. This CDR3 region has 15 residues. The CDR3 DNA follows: TGTGCCAGCAGTTTGACGCAGGGGTACTCCTACGAGCAGTACTTC. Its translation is CASSLTQGYSYEQYF.

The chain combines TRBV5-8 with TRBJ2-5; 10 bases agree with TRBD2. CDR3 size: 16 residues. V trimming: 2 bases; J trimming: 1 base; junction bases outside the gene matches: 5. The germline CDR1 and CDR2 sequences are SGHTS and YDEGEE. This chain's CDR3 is CASSFGRTSGQETQYF. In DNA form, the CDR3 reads TGTGCCAGCAGCTTCGGCCGGACTAGCGGCCAAGAGACCCAGTACTTC. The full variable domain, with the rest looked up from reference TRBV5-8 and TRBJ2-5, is EAGVTQSPTHLIKTRGQQATLRCSPISGHTSVYWYQQALGLGLQFLLWYDEGEERNRGNFPPRFSGRQFPNYSSELNVNALELEDSALYLCASSFGRTSGQETQYFGPGTRLLVL.

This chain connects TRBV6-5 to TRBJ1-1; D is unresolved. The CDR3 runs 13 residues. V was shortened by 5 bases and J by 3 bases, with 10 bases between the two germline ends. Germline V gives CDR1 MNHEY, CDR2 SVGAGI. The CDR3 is CASSRWSDTEAFF. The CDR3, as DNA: TGTGCCAGCAGTCGTTGGTCCGACACTGAAGCTTTCTTT.

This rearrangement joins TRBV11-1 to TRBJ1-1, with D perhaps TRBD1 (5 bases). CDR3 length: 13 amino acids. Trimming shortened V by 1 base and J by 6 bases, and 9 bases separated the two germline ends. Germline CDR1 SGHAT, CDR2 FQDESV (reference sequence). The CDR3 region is CASSLDAGSEAFF. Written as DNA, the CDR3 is TGTGCCAGCAGCTTAGACGCAGGGTCTGAAGCTTTCTTT.

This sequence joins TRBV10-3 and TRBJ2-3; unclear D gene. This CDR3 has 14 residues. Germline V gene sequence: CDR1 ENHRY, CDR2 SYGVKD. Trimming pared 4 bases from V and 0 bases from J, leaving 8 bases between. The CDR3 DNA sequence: TGTGCCATCAGTGGGCTCGCCAGCACAGATACGCAGTATTTT. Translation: CAISGLASTDTQYF.

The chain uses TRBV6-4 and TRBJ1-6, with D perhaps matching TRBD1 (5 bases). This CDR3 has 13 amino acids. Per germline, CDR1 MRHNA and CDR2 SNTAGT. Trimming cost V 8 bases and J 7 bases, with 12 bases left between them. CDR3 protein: CASSRDDNSPLHF. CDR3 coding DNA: TGTGCCAGCTCCCGGGACGACAATTCACCCCTCCACTTT.